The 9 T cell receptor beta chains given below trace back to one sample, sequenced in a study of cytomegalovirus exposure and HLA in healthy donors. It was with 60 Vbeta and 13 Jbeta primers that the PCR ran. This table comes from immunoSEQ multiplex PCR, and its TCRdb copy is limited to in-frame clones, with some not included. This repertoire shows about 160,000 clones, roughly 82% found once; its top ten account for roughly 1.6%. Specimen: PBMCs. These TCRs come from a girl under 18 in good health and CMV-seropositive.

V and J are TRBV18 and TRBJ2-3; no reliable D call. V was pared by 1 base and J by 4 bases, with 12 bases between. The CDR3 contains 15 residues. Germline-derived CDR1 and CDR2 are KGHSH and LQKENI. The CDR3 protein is CASSPRSIGADTQYF. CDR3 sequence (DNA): TGTGCCAGCTCACCACGTAGCATTGGCGCAGATACGCAGTATTTT.

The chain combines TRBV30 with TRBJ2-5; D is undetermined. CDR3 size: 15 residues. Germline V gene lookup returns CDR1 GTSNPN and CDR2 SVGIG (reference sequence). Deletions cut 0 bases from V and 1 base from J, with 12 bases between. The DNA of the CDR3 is TGTGCCTGGAGTGTAATTCCAGGCCCCCAAGAGACCCAGTACTTC. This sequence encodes CAWSVIPGPQETQYF. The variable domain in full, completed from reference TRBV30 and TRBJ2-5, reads SQTIHQWPATLVQPVGSPLSLECTVEGTSNPNLYWYRQAAGRGLQLLFYSVGIGQISSEVPQNLSASRPQDRQFILSSKKLLLSDSGFYLCAWSVIPGPQETQYFGPGTRLLVL.

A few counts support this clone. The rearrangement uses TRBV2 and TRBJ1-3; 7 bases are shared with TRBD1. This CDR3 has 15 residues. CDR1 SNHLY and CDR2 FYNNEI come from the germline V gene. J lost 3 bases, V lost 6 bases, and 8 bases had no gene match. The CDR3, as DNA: TGTGCCAGCAGGGAGACAGGGATGGGTGGAAACACCATATATTTT. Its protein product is CASRETGMGGNTIYF.

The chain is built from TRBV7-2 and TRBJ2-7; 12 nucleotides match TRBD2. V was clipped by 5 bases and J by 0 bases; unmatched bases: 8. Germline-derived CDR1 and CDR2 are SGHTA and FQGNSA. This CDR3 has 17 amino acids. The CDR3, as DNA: TGTGCCAGCAGCAAACTAGCGGGGGGCTGGAGCTCCTACGAGCAGTACTTC. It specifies CASSKLAGGWSSYEQYF. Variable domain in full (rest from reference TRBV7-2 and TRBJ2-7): GAGVSQSPSNKVTEKGKDVELRCDPISGHTALYWYRQSLGQGLEFLIYFQGNSAPDKSGLPSDRFSAERTGGSVSTLTIQRTQQEDSAVYLCASSKLAGGWSSYEQYFGPGTRLTVT.

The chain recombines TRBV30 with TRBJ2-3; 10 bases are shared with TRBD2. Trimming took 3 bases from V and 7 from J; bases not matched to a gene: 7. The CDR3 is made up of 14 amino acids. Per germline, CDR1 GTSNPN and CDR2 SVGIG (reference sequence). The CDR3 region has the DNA TGTGCCTGGAGCGCTAGCGGGGGATGGAATACGCAGTATTTT. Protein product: CAWSASGGWNTQYF.

The CDR3 DNA sequence: TGCGCCAGCAGCCCAGGGAAATCCTACGAGCAGTACTTC. Translated, it gives CASSPGKSYEQYF. This chain links TRBV4-3 with TRBJ2-7, with a possible D match to TRBD1 (5 bases). V was shortened by 4 bases and J by 1 base, with 8 bases between the two germline ends. Germline V lookup: CDR1 LGHNA, CDR2 YSLEER. The CDR3 totals 13 residues.

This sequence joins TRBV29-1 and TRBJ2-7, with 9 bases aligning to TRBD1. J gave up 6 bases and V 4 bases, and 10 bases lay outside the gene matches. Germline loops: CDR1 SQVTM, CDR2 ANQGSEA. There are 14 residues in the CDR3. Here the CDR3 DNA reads TGCAGCGTTGGACAGGGGGGGCTGGGGGGCGAGCAGTACTTC. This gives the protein CSVGQGGLGGEQYF.

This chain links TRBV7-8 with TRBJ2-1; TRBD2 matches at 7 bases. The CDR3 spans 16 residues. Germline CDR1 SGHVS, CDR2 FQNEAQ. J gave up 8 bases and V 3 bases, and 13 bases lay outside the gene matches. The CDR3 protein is CASSFKRGGVFDEQFF. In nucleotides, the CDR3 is TGTGCCAGCAGCTTTAAGCGGGGTGGGGTATTCGATGAGCAGTTCTTC.

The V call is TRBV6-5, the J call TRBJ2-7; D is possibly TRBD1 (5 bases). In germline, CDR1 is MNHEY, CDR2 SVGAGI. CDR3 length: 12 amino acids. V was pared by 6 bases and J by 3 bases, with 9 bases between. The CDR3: CASSSTGYEQYF. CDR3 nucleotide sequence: TGTGCCAGCAGCTCCACAGGCTACGAGCAGTACTTC.